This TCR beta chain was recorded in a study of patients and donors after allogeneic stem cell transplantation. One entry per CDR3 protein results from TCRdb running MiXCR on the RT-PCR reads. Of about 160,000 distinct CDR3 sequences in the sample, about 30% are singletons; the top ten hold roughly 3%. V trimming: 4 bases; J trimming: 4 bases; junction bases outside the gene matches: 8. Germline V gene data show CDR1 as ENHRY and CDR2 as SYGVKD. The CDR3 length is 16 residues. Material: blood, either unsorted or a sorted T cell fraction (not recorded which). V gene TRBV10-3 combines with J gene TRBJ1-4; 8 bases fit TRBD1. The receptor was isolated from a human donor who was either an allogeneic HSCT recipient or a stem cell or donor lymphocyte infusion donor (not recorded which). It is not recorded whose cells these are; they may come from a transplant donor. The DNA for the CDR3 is TGTGCCATCAGTGCCTCGGGACAGGCCTATAATGAAAAACTGTTTTTT. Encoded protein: CAISASGQAYNEKLFF.